The clone carrying this TCR beta chain occurred many times. Using RNA transcripts as the source, TCR beta CDR3 regions were amplified. A first-round RT-PCR of the TCR CDR3 used the HTBI primer set. TCRdb reprocessed the multiplex PCR reads with MiXCR, giving one entry per CDR3 protein. Of roughly 500,000 distinct CDR3 sequences listed, 14% are singletons. CDR1 is MGHDK, CDR2 SYGVNS, per germline. This CDR3 comprises 14 residues. Trimming took 2 bases from V and 6 from J; bases not matched to a gene: 4. The data belong to a study of T cells in Graves' hyperthyroidism and ophthalmopathy. This sequence was found in a woman aged 25 to 39 with Graves' hyperthyroidism that later progressed to Graves' ophthalmopathy. Sequenced: blood. The V call is TRBV25-1, the J call TRBJ2-1, with 7 bases that match TRBD1. The CDR3 protein is CASSEKGQINEQFF. The DNA of the CDR3 is TGTGCCAGCAGTGAAAAGGGACAGATCAATGAGCAGTTCTTC.